The clone carrying this TCR beta chain was seen only a few times. What it binds is not known. CDR3 length: 15 residues. V was clipped by 4 bases and J by 0 bases, with 12 bases between them. Germline CDR1 and CDR2: MDHEN and SYDVKM. The entirety of the isolated RNA underwent reverse transcription, so expressed TCRB transcripts were sequenced. TCRdb keeps only in-frame clones here, not all; method: immunoSEQ multiplex PCR. The table shows 500,000 to 850,000 clones, with about 14% occurring only once. Central memory, naive, regulatory and stem cell-like memory CD4+ cells were sorted by CD45RO/CCR7/CD25/CD127/CD95/CD27. This specimen comes from a study of beta chain features in type 1 diabetes. Study context: Cell yields, gender and age were comparable in patients and healthy donors. Fewer than 110 million sorted cells were examined across all samples.

Study findings and constraints: Compared to healthy donors, patients appeared to have naive, central memory and Treg TCRB repertoires that were more alike. There was a moderate but significant shortening of TCRB CDR3s in all four CD4+ subsets of Type 1 diabetes patients.

Sequenced material: naive CD4+ T cells from blood. The TCR comes from a man between 18 and 35 years old with type 1 diabetes. The chain is built from TRBV28 and TRBJ2-5, with D hard to call. The CDR3 DNA follows: TGTGCCAGCAGTTCGTTGGATACCTACCAAGAGACCCAGTACTTC. It encodes CASSSLDTYQETQYF.